This T cell receptor (beta chain) appears in the sequencing data of a study of PD-L1 blockade in urothelial cancer. Study as a whole: Patients with male sex and bladder-origin urothelial cancer accounted for about 85% of the roughly 30 enrolled. Analysis of the blood was performed 3 weeks (second dose) and 6 weeks after treatment start.

Time point denoted: pretreatment peripheral blood. Study conclusions and caveats: Durable benefit accompanied greater 3-week expansion of tumor-associated blood clones.

Clones were sequenced by immunoSEQ multiplex PCR, and TCRdb holds only the in-frame ones, with some missing. The data show roughly 47,000 clones, 60% to 85% seen once. Trimming took 4 bases from V and 5 from J; bases not matched to a gene: 8. The CDR3 covers 15 residues. From germline, CDR1 is SGHDT and CDR2 YYEEEE. Remarks on this clone: Its specificity is not known.

The origin of this receptor is a man aged 65 to 79 with urothelial cancer. The sample in question was PBMCs, obtained around atezolizumab (anti-PD-L1) treatment. J is TRBJ2-5 and V is TRBV5-6; 10 nucleotides agree with TRBD1. The CDR3 coding sequence is TGTGCCAGCAGCGGCCGGGACAGGGGAGGGGAGACCCAGTACTTC. Translating gives CASSGRDRGGETQYF.